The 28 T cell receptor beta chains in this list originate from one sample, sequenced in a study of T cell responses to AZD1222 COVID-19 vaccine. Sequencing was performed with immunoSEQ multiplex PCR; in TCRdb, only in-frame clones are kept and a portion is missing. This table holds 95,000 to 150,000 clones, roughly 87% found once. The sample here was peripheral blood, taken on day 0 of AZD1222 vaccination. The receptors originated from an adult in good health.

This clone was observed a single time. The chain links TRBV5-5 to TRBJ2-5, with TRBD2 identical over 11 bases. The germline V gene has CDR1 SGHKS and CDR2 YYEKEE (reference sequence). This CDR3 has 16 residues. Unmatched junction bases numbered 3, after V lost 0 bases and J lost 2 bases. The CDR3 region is CASSLGIAGGQETQYF. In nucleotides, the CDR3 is TGTGCCAGCAGCTTGGGAATAGCGGGGGGGCAAGAGACCCAGTACTTC.

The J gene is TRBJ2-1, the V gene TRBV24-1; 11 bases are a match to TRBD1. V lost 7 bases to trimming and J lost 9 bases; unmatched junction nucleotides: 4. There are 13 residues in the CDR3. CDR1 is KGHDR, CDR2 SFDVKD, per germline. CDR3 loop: CATRDRGLGEQFF. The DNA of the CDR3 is TGTGCCACCAGGGACAGGGGGCTGGGTGAGCAGTTCTTC.

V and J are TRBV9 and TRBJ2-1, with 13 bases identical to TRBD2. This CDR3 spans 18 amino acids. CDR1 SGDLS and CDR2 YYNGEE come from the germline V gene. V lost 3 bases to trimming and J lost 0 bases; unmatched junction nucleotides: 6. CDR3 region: CASSAGLAGSSSYNEQFF. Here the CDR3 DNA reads TGTGCCAGCAGCGCGGGACTAGCGGGGAGCAGCTCCTACAATGAGCAGTTCTTC.

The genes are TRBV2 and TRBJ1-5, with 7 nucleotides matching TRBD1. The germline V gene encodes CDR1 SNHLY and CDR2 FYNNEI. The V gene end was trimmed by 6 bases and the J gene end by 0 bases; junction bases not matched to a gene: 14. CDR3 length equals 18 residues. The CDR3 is CASSLDRDSLDSNQPQHF. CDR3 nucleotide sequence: TGTGCCAGCAGCCTTGACCGGGACAGCTTAGATAGCAATCAGCCCCAGCATTTT.

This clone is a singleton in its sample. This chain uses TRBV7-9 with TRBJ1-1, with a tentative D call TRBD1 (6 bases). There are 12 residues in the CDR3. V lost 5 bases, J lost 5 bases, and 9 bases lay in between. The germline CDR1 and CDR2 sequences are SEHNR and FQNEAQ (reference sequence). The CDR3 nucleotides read TGTGCCAGCAGCATCACAGGGACTGAAGCTTTCTTT. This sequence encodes CASSITGTEAFF.

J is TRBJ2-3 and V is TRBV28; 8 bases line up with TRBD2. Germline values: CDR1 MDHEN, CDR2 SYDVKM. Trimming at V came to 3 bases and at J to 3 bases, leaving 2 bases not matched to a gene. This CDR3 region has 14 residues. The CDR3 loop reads CASSFVAGTDTQYF. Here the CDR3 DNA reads TGTGCCAGCAGTTTTGTAGCGGGAACAGATACGCAGTATTTT.

CDR3 in DNA: TGCGCCAGCAGCTCTCGGACAGGGGAAGCGGGAGAAGCCTACGAGCAGTACTTC. Residues: CASSSRTGEAGEAYEQYF. The chain uses TRBV5-1 and TRBJ2-7; D might be TRBD1 (9 bases). This CDR3 region has 18 residues. Germline CDR1 is SGHRS and CDR2 is YFSETQ. V lost 3 bases and J 2 bases, leaving 24 bases between the germline ends.

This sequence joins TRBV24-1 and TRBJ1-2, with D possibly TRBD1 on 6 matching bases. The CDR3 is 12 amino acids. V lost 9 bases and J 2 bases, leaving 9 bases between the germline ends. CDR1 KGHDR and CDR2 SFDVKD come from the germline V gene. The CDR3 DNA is TGTGCCACCGCAGACAGGAACTATGGCTACACCTTC. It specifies CATADRNYGYTF.

CDR3 protein: CASSLVGGSNYGYTF. In nucleotides, the CDR3 is TGCGCCAGCAGCTTAGTTGGGGGGTCGAACTATGGCTACACCTTC. The chain joins TRBV4-3 to TRBJ1-2, with D perhaps TRBD1 (5 bases). There are 15 residues in the CDR3. Trimming removed 5 bases from V and 2 bases from J, with 15 bases in between. In germline, CDR1 is LGHNA, CDR2 YSLEER.

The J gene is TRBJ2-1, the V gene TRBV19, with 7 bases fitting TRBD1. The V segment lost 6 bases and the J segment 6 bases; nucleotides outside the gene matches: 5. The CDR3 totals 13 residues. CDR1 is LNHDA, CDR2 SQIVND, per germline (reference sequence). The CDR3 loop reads CASSYRDSNEQFF. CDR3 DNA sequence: TGTGCCAGTAGCTACCGGGACAGCAATGAGCAGTTCTTC.

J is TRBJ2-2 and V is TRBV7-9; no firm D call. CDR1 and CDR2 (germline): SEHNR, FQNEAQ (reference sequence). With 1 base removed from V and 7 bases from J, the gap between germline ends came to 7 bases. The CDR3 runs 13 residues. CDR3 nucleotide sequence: TGTGCCAGCAGCTTAGTAAACGACGGGGAGCTGTTTTTT. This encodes CASSLVNDGELFF.

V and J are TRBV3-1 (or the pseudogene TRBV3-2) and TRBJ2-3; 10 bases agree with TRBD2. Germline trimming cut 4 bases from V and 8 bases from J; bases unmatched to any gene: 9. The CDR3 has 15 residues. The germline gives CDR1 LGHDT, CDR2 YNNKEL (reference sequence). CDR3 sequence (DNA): TGTGCCAGCAGCCGGGGGACTAGCGCGTTCGGTACGCAGTATTTT. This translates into CASSRGTSAFGTQYF.

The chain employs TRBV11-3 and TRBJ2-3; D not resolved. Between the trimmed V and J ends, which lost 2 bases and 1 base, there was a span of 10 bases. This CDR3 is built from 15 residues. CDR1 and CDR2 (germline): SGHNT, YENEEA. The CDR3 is CASSLLGRGTDTQYF. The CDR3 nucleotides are TGTGCCAGCAGCTTACTCGGTAGGGGCACAGATACGCAGTATTTT.

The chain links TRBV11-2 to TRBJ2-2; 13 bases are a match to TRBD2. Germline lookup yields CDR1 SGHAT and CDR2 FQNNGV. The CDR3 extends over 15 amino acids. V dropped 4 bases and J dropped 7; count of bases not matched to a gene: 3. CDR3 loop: CASSSGTSGIGELFF. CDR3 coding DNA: TGTGCCAGCAGCTCGGGGACTAGCGGGATCGGGGAGCTGTTTTTT.

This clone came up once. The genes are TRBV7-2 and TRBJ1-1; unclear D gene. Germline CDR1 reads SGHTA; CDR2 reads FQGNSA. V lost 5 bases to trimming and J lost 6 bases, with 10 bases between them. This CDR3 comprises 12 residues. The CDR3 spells CASSPYSSEAFF. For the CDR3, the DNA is TGTGCCAGCAGCCCCTACAGCTCTGAAGCTTTCTTT.

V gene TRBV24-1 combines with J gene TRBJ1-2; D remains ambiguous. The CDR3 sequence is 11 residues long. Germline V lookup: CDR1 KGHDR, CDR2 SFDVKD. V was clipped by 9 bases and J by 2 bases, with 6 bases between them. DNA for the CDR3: TGTGCCACCGGCGAGAACTATGGCTACACCTTC. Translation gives CATGENYGYTF.

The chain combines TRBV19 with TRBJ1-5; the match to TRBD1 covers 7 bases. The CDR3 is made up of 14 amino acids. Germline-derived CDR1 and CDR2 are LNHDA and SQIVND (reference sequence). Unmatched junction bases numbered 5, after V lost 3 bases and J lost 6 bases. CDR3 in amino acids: CASSIPGGFQPQHF. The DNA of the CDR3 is TGTGCCAGTAGTATTCCAGGGGGGTTTCAGCCCCAGCATTTT. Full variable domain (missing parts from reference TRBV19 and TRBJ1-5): DGGITQSPKYLFRKEGQNVTLSCEQNLNHDAMYWYRQDPGQGLRLIYYSQIVNDFQKGDIAEGYSVSREKKESFPLTVTSAQKNPTAFYLCASSIPGGFQPQHFGDGTRLSIL.

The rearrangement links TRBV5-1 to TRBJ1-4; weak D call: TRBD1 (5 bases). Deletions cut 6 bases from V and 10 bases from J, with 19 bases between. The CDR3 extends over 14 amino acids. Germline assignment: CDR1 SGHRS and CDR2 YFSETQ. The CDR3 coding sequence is TGCGCCAGCAAAGTCGGACACGAGGGAGGAAAACTGTTTTTT. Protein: CASKVGHEGGKLFF.

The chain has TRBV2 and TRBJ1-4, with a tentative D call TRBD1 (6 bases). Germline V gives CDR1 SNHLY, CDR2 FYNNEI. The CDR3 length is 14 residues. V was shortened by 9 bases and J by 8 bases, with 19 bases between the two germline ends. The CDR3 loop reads CARGEAGDREKLFF. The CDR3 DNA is TGTGCCAGGGGTGAAGCAGGGGATCGAGAAAAACTGTTTTTT.

Written as DNA, the CDR3 is TGCGCCAGCAGTGTAGGCTCCTACGAGCAGTACTTC. It translates to CASSVGSYEQYF. The chain joins TRBV10-2 to TRBJ2-7; no clear D. Germline-derived CDR1 and CDR2 are WSHSY and SAAADI. This CDR3 is built from 12 residues. V gave up 4 bases and J gave up 0 bases, with 4 bases separating them.

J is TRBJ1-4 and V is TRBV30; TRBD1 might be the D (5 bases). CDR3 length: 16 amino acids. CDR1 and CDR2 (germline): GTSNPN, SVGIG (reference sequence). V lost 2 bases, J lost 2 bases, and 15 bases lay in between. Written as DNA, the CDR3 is TGTGCCTGGAGTAGAGTCAGGGCGAGGACTAATGAAAAACTGTTTTTT. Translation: CAWSRVRARTNEKLFF.

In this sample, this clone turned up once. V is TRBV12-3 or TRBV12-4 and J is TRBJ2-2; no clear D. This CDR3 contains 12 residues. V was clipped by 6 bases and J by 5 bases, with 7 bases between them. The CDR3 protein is CASSPRTGELFF. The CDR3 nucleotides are TGTGCCAGCAGCCCACGTACCGGGGAGCTGTTTTTT.

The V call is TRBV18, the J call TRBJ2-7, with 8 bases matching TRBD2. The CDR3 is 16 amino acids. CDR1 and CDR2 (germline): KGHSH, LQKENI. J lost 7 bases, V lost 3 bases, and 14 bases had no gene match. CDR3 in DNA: TGTGCCAGCTCACCGTCTCTCCAGCGGGAGAGCCGAGAGCAGTACTTC. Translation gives CASSPSLQRESREQYF.

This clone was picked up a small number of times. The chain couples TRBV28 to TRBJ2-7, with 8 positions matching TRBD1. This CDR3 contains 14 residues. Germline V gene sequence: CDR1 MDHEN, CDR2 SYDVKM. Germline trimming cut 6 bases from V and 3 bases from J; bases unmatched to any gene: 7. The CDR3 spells CASRGRGPYYEQYF. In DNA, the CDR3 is TGTGCCAGCAGGGGCAGGGGGCCGTACTACGAGCAGTACTTC.

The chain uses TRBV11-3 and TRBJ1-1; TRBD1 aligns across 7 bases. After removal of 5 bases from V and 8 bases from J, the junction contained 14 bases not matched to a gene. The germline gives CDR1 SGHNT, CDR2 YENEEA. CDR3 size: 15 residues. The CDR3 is CASSHRTGTVVEAFF. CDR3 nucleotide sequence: TGTGCCAGCAGCCATCGGACAGGTACGGTCGTAGAAGCTTTCTTT.

This CDR3 reads CASSLQGANPYEQYF. DNA of the CDR3: TGTGCCAGCAGTCTCCAGGGGGCGAATCCTTACGAGCAGTACTTC. The chain recombines TRBV28 with TRBJ2-7, with 8 nucleotides matching TRBD1. Germline CDR1 MDHEN, CDR2 SYDVKM. This CDR3 has 15 amino acids. The V segment lost 5 bases and the J segment 4 bases; nucleotides outside the gene matches: 10.

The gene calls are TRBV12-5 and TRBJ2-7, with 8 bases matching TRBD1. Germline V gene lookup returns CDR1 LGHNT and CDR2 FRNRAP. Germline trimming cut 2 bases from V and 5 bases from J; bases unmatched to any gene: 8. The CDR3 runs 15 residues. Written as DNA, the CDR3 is TGTGCTAGTGGTTTGATCCAGGGGGCTTGGGACGAGCAGTACTTC. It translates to CASGLIQGAWDEQYF.

Here the CDR3 reads CASSLVSGSYINNSPLHF. CDR3 DNA sequence: TGTGCCAGCAGCTTGGTCAGCGGGTCCTACATTAATAATTCACCCCTCCACTTT. The chain links TRBV5-4 to TRBJ1-6; D gene unclear. V was pared by 0 bases and J by 5 bases, with 18 bases between. Germline V gives CDR1 SGHNT, CDR2 YYREEE (reference sequence). CDR3 length equals 18 residues. Full variable domain (rest looked up from reference TRBV5-4 and TRBJ1-6): ETGVTQSPTHLIKTRGQQVTLRCSSQSGHNTVSWYQQALGQGPQFIFQYYREEENGRGNFPPRFSGLQFPNYSSELNVNALELDDSALYLCASSLVSGSYINNSPLHFGNGTRLTVT.